This TCR beta chain was captured by sequencing in a study of CD4+ T cells in melanoma. Only in-frame clones appear in the TCRdb table, and some are missing; sequencing was by immunoSEQ multiplex PCR. The data hold around 13,000 clones, with 55% to 75% observed a single time. Trimming took off 3 bases at V and 8 bases at J, with 4 bases between the two ends. The germline V gene has CDR1 SNHLY and CDR2 FYNNEI. The CDR3 loop spans 11 amino acids. This clone came up a few times. Material: cells from a culture (not recorded whether cultured in vitro). The TCR originated in a human donor with melanoma. The rearrangement links TRBV2 to TRBJ1-4; no clear D. The CDR3: CASSDFEKLFF. In DNA, the CDR3 is TGTGCCAGCAGTGATTTCGAAAAACTGTTTTTT. The full variable domain, completed using reference TRBV2 and TRBJ1-4, is EPEVTQTPSHQVTQMGQEVILRCVPISNHLYFYWYRQILGQKVEFLVSFYNNEISEKSEIFDDQFSVERPDGSNFTLKIRSTKLEDSAMYFCASSDFEKLFFGSGTQLSVL.